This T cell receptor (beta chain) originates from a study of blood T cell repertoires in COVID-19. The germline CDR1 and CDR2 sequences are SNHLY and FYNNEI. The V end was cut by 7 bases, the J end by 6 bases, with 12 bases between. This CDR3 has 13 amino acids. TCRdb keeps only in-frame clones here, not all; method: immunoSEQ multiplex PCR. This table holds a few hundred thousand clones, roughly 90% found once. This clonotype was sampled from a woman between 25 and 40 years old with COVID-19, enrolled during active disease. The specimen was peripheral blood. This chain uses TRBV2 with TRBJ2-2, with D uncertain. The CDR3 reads CASTLGLAGELFF. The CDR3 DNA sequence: TGTGCCAGCACTTTAGGCCTAGCCGGGGAGCTGTTTTTT.